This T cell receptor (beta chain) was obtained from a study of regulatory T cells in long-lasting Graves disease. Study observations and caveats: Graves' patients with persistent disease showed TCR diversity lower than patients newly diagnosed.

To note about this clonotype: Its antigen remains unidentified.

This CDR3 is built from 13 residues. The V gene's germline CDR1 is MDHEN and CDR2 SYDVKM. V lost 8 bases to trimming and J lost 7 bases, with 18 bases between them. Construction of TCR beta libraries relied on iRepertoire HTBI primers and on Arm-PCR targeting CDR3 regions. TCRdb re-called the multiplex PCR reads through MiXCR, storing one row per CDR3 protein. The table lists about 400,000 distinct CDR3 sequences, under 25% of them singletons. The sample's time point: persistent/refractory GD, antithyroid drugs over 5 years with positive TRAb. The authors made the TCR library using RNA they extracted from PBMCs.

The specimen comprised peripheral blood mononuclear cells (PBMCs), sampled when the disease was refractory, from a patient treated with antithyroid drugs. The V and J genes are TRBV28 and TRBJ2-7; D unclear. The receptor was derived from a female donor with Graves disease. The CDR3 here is CASCQSPTLEQYF. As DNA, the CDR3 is TGTGCCAGCTGTCAGTCCCCGACTTTGGAGCAGTACTTC.